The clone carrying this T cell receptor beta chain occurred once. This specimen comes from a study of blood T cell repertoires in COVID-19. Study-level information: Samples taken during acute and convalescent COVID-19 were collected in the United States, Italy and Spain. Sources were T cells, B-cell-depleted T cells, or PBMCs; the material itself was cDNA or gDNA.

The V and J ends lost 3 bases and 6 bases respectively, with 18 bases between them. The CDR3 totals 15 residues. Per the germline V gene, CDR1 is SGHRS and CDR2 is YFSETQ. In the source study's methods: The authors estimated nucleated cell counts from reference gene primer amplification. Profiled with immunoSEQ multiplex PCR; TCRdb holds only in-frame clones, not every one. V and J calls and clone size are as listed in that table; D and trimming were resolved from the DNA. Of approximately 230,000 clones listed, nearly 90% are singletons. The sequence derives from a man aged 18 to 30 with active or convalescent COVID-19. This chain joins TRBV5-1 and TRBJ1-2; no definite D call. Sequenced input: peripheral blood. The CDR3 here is CASSSTSGTSNGYTF. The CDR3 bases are TGCGCCAGCAGCTCCACGTCCGGTACGTCGAATGGCTACACCTTC.